Listed here are 3 T cell receptor beta chains from one sample, sequenced in a study of cytomegalovirus exposure and HLA in healthy donors. Use of 60 Vbeta and 13 Jbeta primers characterized the PCR. The method was immunoSEQ multiplex PCR; TCRdb's version includes in-frame clones alone and lacks a portion of them. The data hold 110,000 to 150,000 clones, with just under 85% observed a single time. Sequenced: PBMCs. The source of these receptors is a man aged 40-49 years in good health and CMV-seropositive.

This clone qualifies as medium-sized. The rearrangement links TRBV10-3 to TRBJ2-3, with 13 bases that match TRBD2. Germline CDR1 reads ENHRY; CDR2 reads SYGVKD. The CDR3 runs 14 residues. Trimming cost V 6 bases and J 6 bases; bases outside gene matches: 3. CDR3 sequence (DNA): TGTGCCATCAGGGAACTAGCGGGAGGGGATACGCAGTATTTT. Protein product: CAIRELAGGDTQYF.

This clone was seen only once. The chain uses TRBV5-6 and TRBJ1-4; no reliable D call. Trimming cost V 0 bases and J 4 bases, with 16 bases left between them. Germline V gives CDR1 SGHDT, CDR2 YYEEEE. This CDR3 comprises 17 residues. The CDR3 spells CASSLGSSRTFNEKLFF. The DNA of the CDR3 is TGTGCCAGCAGCTTGGGGTCATCCAGGACTTTTAATGAAAAACTGTTTTTT.

About this clone: One end of the junction fails to match germline, which may point to a read error. Within the sample, other DNA sequences also encode this same CDR3. The chain combines TRBV6-1 with TRBJ2-7; no definite D call. The CDR3 consists of 15 residues. The V gene's germline CDR1 is MNHNS and CDR2 SASEGT. DNA of the CDR3: TGCGCCAGCAGTGATCATCAGGTCCTCTCCTACGAGCAGTACTTC. Amino acid sequence: CASSDHQVLSYEQYF.